This T cell receptor beta chain was recovered during a study of T cell responses to AZD1222 COVID-19 vaccine. Study-wide results and limits: The donors showed a predominance of white British ancestry and of females, with possible underestimation of clonal diversity. All repertoire sampling was performed exclusively after the peak T cell response. There were vaccine-associated CD4 TCRs across spike, dominant at 160-218 and 743-854. At baseline, seropositivity was found in only 6 or 7 AZD1222 recipients.

Notes on this clone: The antigen remains undetermined.

Repertoires were generated with immunoSEQ multiplex PCR, while TCRdb's copy carries only in-frame clones and drops some. There are about 160,000 clones in the sample; more than 80% occur only once, and 6.9% lies in the top ten. The CDR3 consists of 21 residues. The rearrangement joins TRBV12-2 to TRBJ2-7; TRBD2 is the table's D call and was not checked against the DNA. TRBV12-2 counts as a pseudogene. This receptor was identified in an adult in good health. The sequenced sample was peripheral blood, obtained on day 0 of AZD1222 vaccination. CDR3 sequence reads: CASSSIGGVGGLAPRTYEQYF. The DNA for the CDR3 is TGTGCAAGCTCCTCCATAGGAGGGGTAGGTGGACTTGCCCCCCGGACCTACGAGCAGTACTTC.